This entry lists 11 T cell receptor beta chains sequenced from one sample in a study of response to subunit inactivated influenza vaccine. One entry per CDR3 protein, called by TCRdb with MiXCR from the RT-PCR reads. The sample holds around 540,000 distinct CDR3 sequences, around 11% seen once. The sample here was PBMCs from blood, taken on the day of vaccination. The receptor source for this set is a man in his fifties who received an inactivated influenza vaccine.

The gene calls are TRBV14 and TRBJ2-1, with 11 bases matching TRBD2. V lost 2 bases, J lost 4 bases, and 13 bases stayed unmatched. The length of the CDR3 is 19 residues. Germline assignment: CDR1 SGHDN and CDR2 FVKESK. The CDR3 sequence is CASSQNWLAGGRDYNEQFF. DNA for the CDR3: TGTGCCAGCAGCCAAAATTGGTTAGCGGGAGGGCGCGATTACAATGAGCAGTTCTTC.

The V gene is TRBV5-1, the J gene TRBJ1-4; TRBD1 matches at 7 bases. This CDR3 is built from 15 residues. From germline, CDR1 is SGHRS and CDR2 YFSETQ. The J segment lost 0 bases and the V segment lost 4 bases, leaving 3 bases of the junction unmatched. CDR3 in amino acids: CASSSGTATNEKLFF. DNA for the CDR3: TGCGCCAGCAGCAGCGGGACAGCAACTAATGAAAAACTGTTTTTT.

The chain combines TRBV2 with TRBJ2-1; D gene unclear. The CDR3 runs 16 residues. Germline V gene sequence: CDR1 SNHLY, CDR2 FYNNEI. The germline V and J ends were trimmed by 6 bases and 0 bases, with 15 bases remaining between them. Here the CDR3 reads CASREMTGSSYNEQFF. Here the CDR3 DNA reads TGTGCCAGCAGGGAAATGACGGGTAGCTCCTACAATGAGCAGTTCTTC.

Ten or more counts support this clonotype. The V and J genes are TRBV5-5 and TRBJ1-1; no definite D call. Germline V lookup: CDR1 SGHKS, CDR2 YYEKEE (reference sequence). Trimming took 1 base from V and 2 from J, leaving 0 bases between them. The CDR3 extends over 11 amino acids. CDR3 bases: TGTGCCAGCAGCTTGAACACTGAAGCTTTCTTT. Its translation: CASSLNTEAFF. The whole variable domain, remainder taken from reference TRBV5-5 and TRBJ1-1, is DAGVTQSPTHLIKTRGQQVTLRCSPISGHKSVSWYQQVLGQGPQFIFQYYEKEERGRGNFPDRFSARQFPNYSSELNVNALLLGDSALYLCASSLNTEAFFGQGTRLTVV.

The genes are TRBV19 and TRBJ2-7; D remains unclear. CDR1 is LNHDA and CDR2 is SQIVND in the germline V gene (reference sequence). The CDR3 runs 14 residues. The V and J ends lost 1 base and 2 bases respectively, with 9 bases between them. CDR3 amino acids: CASSIAVDTYEQYF. CDR3 DNA sequence: TGTGCCAGTAGTATAGCCGTCGATACCTACGAGCAGTACTTC.

The V and J genes are TRBV5-1 and TRBJ2-1; no clear D. This CDR3 is 13 amino acids long. Germline V gene sequence: CDR1 SGHRS, CDR2 YFSETQ. With 0 bases removed from V and 4 bases from J, the gap between germline ends came to 5 bases. The CDR3 spells CASSLAIYNEQFF. Here the CDR3 DNA reads TGCGCCAGCAGCTTGGCAATTTACAATGAGCAGTTCTTC.

The genes are TRBV5-5 and TRBJ2-2, with TRBD2 matching 12 bases. V lost 0 bases, J lost 7 bases, and 7 bases stayed unmatched. Germline V gene data show CDR1 as SGHKS and CDR2 as YYEKEE (reference sequence). The CDR3 extends over 17 amino acids. The CDR3 loop reads CASSLDGLAGIYGELFF. For the CDR3, the DNA is TGTGCCAGCAGCTTGGATGGACTAGCGGGGATATACGGGGAGCTGTTTTTT.

This clonotype was counted many times. The chain joins TRBV7-9 to TRBJ2-1; 16 nucleotides align to TRBD2. Germline-derived CDR1 and CDR2 are SEHNR and FQNEAQ (reference sequence). This CDR3 region has 16 residues. Trimming at V came to 8 bases and at J to 5 bases, leaving 6 bases not matched to a gene. Here the CDR3 reads CASGGLAGGMHNEQFF. The DNA for the CDR3 is TGTGCCAGCGGGGGACTAGCGGGGGGGATGCACAATGAGCAGTTCTTC.

The chain recombines TRBV29-1 with TRBJ2-3; maybe TRBD1 (5 bases). V lost 3 bases and J 2 bases, leaving 9 bases between the germline ends. This CDR3 is built from 13 residues. The germline gives CDR1 SQVTM, CDR2 ANQGSEA. CDR3 DNA: TGCAGCGTTGAGGGGCAGGTCACAGATACGCAGTATTTT. Protein: CSVEGQVTDTQYF.

The chain employs TRBV24-1 and TRBJ2-3, with 7 bases fitting TRBD2. There are 14 residues in the CDR3. V shed 9 bases and J 1 base; nucleotides not matched to a gene: 6. CDR1 and CDR2 from the germline V gene are KGHDR and SFDVKD. The DNA for the CDR3 is TGTGCCACCGGCGCGGGAGCCCGCACAGATACGCAGTATTTT. Translating it yields CATGAGARTDTQYF.

J is TRBJ1-6 and V is TRBV6-1; the D gene is possibly TRBD1 (5 bases). Germline V gene sequence: CDR1 MNHNS, CDR2 SASEGT. This CDR3 contains 14 residues. Trimming removed 7 bases from V and 0 bases from J, with 7 bases in between. The chain's CDR3 is CASMGGSYNSPLHF. The CDR3 DNA is TGTGCCAGCATGGGGGGCTCCTATAATTCACCCCTCCACTTT.